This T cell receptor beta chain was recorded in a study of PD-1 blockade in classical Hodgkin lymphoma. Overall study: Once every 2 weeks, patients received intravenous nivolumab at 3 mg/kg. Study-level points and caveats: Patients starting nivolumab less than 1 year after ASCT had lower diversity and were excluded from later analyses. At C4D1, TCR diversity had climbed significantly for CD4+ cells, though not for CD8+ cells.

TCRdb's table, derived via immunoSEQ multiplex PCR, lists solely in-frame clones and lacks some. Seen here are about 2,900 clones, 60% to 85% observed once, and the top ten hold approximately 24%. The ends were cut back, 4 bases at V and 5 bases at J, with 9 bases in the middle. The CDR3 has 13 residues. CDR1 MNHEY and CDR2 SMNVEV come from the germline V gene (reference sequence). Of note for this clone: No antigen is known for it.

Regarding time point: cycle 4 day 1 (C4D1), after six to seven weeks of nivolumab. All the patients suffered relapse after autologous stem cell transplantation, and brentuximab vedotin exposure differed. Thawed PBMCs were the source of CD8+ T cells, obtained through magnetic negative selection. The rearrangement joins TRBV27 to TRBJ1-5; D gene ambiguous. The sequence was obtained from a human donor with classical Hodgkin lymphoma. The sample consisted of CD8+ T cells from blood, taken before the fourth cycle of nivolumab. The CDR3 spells CASSYGGDQPQHF. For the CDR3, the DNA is TGTGCCAGCAGTTACGGAGGTGATCAGCCCCAGCATTTT.